The clone carrying this TCR beta chain appeared a few times. The antigen is unknown. Healthy Caucasians made up all donors. A universal primer binding site was introduced by template switching. The final cDNA contained unique molecular identifiers. TCRdb re-called the 5' RACE reads with MiXCR, one entry per CDR3 protein. The sample gives around 300,000 distinct CDR3 sequences, about 8% of which show up once; 2.1% is in the top ten. The data were taken from a study of identical twins. Study-wide results and caveats: There was an excess of low generation probability in the out-of-frame alpha sequences that twins shared. Zero-insertion findings could be partly confounded by invariant cells (MAIT and iNKT cells).

CDR1 and CDR2 (germline): MRHNA, SNTAGT. The ends lost 0 bases at V and 2 bases at J; junction bases unmatched: 5. CDR3 length: 16 residues. The same data also contributed to another study, on yellow fever vaccine responses in identical twins.

Material for sequencing was memory (CD45RO+) T cells sorted from blood. The clonotype comes from a woman under 30 in good health. The chain is built from TRBV6-4 and TRBJ2-3, with TRBD2 identical over 7 bases. CDR3 DNA sequence: TGTGCCAGCAGTGACTCGGCTAGCGGACCCACAGATACGCAGTATTTT. Its translation is CASSDSASGPTDTQYF.